The T cell receptor (beta chain) described here comes from a study of PD-1 blockade in classical Hodgkin lymphoma. Overall study results and limits: The causes of the repertoire differences, possibly disease activity or prior therapy, remain undefined. Lower baseline TCR diversity was reported for newly diagnosed patients than for healthy donors.

Of note for this clone: Its antigen is as yet unknown.

This sample's time point: newly diagnosed, previously untreated cHL patient sample. CD4+ T cells were purified from thawed PBMCs by negative selection. The study compared against PBMCs from newly diagnosed, untreated classical Hodgkin lymphoma. Clones were sequenced by immunoSEQ multiplex PCR, and TCRdb holds only the in-frame ones, with some missing. Among tens of thousands of clones listed, more than 80% were seen once. Germline V lookup: CDR1 MGHRA, CDR2 YSYEKL. The CDR3 contains 18 residues. Trimming cost V 4 bases and J 1 base, with 19 bases left between them. The receptor was isolated from a human donor with classical Hodgkin lymphoma. The chain employs TRBV4-1 and TRBJ2-2, with D perhaps matching TRBD2 (6 bases). The sequenced sample consisted of CD4+ T cells from blood. CDR3 sequence (DNA): TGCGCCAGCAGCCCTTATAGCGGTCAGGGCCGGAACACCGGGGAGCTGTTTTTT. Its translation is CASSPYSGQGRNTGELFF.